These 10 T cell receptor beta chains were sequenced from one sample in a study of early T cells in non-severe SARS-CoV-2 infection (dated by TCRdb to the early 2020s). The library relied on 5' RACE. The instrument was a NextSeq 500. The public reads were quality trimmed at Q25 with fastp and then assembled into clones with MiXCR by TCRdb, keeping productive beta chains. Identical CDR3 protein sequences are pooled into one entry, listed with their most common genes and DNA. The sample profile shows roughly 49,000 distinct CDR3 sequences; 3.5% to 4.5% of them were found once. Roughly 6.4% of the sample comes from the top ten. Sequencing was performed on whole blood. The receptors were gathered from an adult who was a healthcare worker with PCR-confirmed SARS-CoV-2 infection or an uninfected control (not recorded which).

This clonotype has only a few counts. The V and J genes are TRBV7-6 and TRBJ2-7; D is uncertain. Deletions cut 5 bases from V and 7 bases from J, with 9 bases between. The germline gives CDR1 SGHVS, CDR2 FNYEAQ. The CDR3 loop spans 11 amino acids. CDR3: CASSLQTEQYF. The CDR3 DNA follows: TGTGCCAGCAGCCTCCAGACAGAGCAGTACTTC.

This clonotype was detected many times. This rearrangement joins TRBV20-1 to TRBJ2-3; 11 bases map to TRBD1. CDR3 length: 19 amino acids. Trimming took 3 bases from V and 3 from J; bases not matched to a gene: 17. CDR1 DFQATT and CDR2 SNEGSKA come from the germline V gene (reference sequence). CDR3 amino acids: CSASDIGQGAGRWTDTQYF. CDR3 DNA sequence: TGCAGTGCTAGTGATATCGGACAGGGGGCCGGAAGATGGACAGATACGCAGTATTTT.

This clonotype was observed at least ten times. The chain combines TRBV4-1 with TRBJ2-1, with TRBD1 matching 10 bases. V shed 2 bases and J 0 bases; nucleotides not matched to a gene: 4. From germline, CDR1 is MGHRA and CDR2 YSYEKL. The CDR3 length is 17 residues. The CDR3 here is CASSQTGTGVSYNEQFF. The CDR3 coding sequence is TGCGCCAGCAGCCAAACCGGGACAGGGGTCTCCTACAATGAGCAGTTCTTC.

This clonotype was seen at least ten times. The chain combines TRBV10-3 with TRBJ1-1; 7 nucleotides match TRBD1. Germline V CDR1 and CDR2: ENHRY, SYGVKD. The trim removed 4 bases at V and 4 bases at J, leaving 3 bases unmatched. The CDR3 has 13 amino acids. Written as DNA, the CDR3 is TGTGCCATCAGTGTCGGACAGGCCACTGAAGCTTTCTTT. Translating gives CAISVGQATEAFF.

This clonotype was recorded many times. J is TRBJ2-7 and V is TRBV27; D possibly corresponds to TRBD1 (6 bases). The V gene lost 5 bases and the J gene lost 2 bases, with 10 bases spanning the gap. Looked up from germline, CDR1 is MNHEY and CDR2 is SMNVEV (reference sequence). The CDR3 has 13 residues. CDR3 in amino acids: CASSDRNTYEQYF. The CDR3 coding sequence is TGTGCCAGCAGTGACAGGAACACCTACGAGCAGTACTTC.

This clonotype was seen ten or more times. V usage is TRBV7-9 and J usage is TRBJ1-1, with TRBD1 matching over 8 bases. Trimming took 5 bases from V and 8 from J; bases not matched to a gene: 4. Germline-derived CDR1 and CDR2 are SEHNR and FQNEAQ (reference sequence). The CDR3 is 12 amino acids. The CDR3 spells CASSRTGYEAFF. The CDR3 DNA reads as TGTGCCAGCAGCCGGACAGGGTACGAAGCTTTCTTT.

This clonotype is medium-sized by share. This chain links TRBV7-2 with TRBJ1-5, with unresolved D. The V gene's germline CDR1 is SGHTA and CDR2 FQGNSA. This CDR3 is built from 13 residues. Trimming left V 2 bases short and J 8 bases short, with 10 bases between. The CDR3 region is CASSLQAREPQHF. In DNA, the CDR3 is TGTGCCAGCAGCTTACAGGCACGGGAGCCCCAGCATTTT. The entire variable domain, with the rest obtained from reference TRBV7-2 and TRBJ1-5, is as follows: GAGVSQSPSNKVTEKGKDVELRCDPISGHTALYWYRQSLGQGLEFLIYFQGNSAPDKSGLPSDRFSAERTGGSVSTLTIQRTQQEDSAVYLCASSLQAREPQHFGDGTRLSIL.

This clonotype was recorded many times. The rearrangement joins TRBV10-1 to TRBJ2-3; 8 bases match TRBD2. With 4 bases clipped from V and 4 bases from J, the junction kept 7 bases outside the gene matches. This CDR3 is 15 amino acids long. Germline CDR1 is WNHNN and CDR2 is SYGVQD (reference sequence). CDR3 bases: TGCGCCAGCAGTGGAGCGGGAGAGGAGGCAGATACGCAGTATTTT. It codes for CASSGAGEEADTQYF.

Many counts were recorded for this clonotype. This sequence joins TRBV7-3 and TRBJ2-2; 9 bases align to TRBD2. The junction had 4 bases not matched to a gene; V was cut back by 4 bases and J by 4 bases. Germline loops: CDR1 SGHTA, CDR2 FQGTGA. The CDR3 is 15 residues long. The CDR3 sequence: CASSYRGGATGELFF. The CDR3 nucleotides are TGTGCCAGCAGCTACCGCGGGGGGGCCACCGGGGAGCTGTTTTTT.

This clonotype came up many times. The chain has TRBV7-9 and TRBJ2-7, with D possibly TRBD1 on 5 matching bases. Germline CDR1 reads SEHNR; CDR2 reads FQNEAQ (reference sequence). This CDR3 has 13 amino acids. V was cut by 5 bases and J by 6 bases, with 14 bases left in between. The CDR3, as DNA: TGTGCCAGCAGCACACAGCAGGGTAGCGAGCAGTACTTC. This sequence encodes CASSTQQGSEQYF.